This T cell receptor (beta chain) was recovered during a study of blood T cells in healthy people across ages. V was pared by 3 bases and J by 5 bases, with 10 bases of the junction left unmatched. The CDR3 totals 16 residues. Germline V CDR1 and CDR2: SEHNR, FQNEAQ (reference sequence). PCR was performed a second time for roughly 6 to 12 cycles using a sample-barcoded 5' primer and a J-beta primer mix. MiXCR, run by TCRdb on the 5' RACE reads, gives a single entry per CDR3 protein. The sample includes approximately 690,000 distinct CDR3 sequences, around 43% of them seen just once. The gene calls are TRBV7-9 and TRBJ2-1; 7 bases are a match to TRBD1. This receptor was taken from a man aged 80 or over in good health. Material: blood. CDR3 residues: CASSFPLRTGDNEQFF. In DNA, the CDR3 is TGTGCCAGCAGCTTCCCTTTACGGACAGGAGACAATGAGCAGTTCTTC.